Detailed here is one TCR beta chain. For every TCR library, about 3,400 ng of total RNA was used. TCRdb reprocessed the 5' RACE reads; each CDR3 protein has one entry and no DNA is given. Its clone listing holds 150,000 or so distinct CDR3 sequences. The germline V gene has CDR1 SGHAT and CDR2 FQNNGV. The CDR3 totals 16 residues. The data were obtained in a study of monozygotic twins with inflammatory bowel disease. This chain links TRBV11-2 with TRBJ2-3; the TCRdb call, TRBD1, lacks DNA for checking. Sequences were obtained from blood. The source is a human donor with ulcerative colitis or Crohn's disease, or a healthy co-twin of an affected twin (not recorded which). This CDR3 reads CASSLPLGRNTDTQYF.